The 21 T cell receptor beta chains below all came from one sample that was sequenced in a study of human T cells and chemical hapten exposure. As to time point: pre-sensitization, week 0. Treatment denoted: therapeutic diphenylcyclopropenone sensitization with weekly scalp DPC. TCRdb passed the RACE reads through MiXCR, listing each CDR3 protein once. Among more than 300,000 distinct CDR3 sequences, about 5.4% were seen once, and the ten largest hold approximately 8.2%. The sample in question was whole blood, obtained in connection with sensitization to the hapten diphenylcyclopropenone (DPC). These receptor sequences come from a woman under 30 with alopecia areata. Some clones in this sample may be carry-over from other donors' samples.

The table lists this clonotype with many counts. V and J are TRBV7-9 and TRBJ1-1; weak D call: TRBD1 (5 bases). This CDR3 has 13 residues. V was pared by 1 base and J by 10 bases, with 13 bases between. Germline values: CDR1 SEHNR, CDR2 FQNEAQ (reference sequence). CDR3 residues: CASSLDDRHGAFF. CDR3 in DNA: TGTGCCAGCAGCTTAGATGACAGACACGGAGCTTTCTTT.

The chain links TRBV2 to TRBJ2-3, with 12 bases identical to TRBD1. The CDR3 covers 16 residues. In germline, CDR1 is SNHLY, CDR2 FYNNEI. The V gene end was trimmed by 5 bases and the J gene end by 3 bases; junction bases not matched to a gene: 6. The CDR3 DNA follows: TGTGCCAGCAGTCCCGGGACAGGGGGCGTAACAGATACGCAGTATTTT. Translation gives CASSPGTGGVTDTQYF.

This clonotype has only a few counts. The chain is built from TRBV24-1 and TRBJ2-2; 7 nucleotides match TRBD2. CDR1 and CDR2 (germline): KGHDR, SFDVKD. J gave up 0 bases and V 7 bases, and 7 bases lay outside the gene matches. CDR3 size: 16 residues. The CDR3 region is CATRASGNANTGELFF. In nucleotides, the CDR3 is TGTGCCACCAGGGCCAGCGGGAACGCGAACACCGGGGAGCTGTTTTTT.

Ten or more counts support this clonotype. CDR3 protein: CASSQDWLGSSGNTIYF. CDR3 sequence (DNA): TGTGCCAGCAGCCAAGATTGGTTAGGAAGCTCTGGAAACACCATATATTTT. The genes are TRBV3-1 and TRBJ1-3; D unclear. CDR1 is LGHDT, CDR2 YNNKEL, per germline (reference sequence). This CDR3 region has 17 residues. Trimming took off 0 bases at V and 0 bases at J, with 12 bases between the two ends.

This rearrangement joins TRBV6-4 to TRBJ2-3; no reliable D call. Trimming shortened V by 4 bases and J by 8 bases, and 13 bases separated the two germline ends. The CDR3 has 13 amino acids. Germline CDR1 is MRHNA and CDR2 is SNTAGT. The DNA for the CDR3 is TGTGCCAGCAGTGTGGACCTGCGAGGTACGCAGTATTTT. Its translation is CASSVDLRGTQYF.

The V gene is TRBV18, the J gene TRBJ1-5; D is perhaps TRBD1 (5 bases). The CDR3 contains 14 residues. V lost 3 bases and J 5 bases, leaving 11 bases between the germline ends. In germline, CDR1 is KGHSH, CDR2 LQKENI. The DNA for the CDR3 is TGTGCCAGCTCACCCCAGGGAACGGATCAGCCCCAGCATTTT. Protein: CASSPQGTDQPQHF.

The rearrangement links TRBV5-6 to TRBJ2-3; 10 bases map to TRBD2. The CDR3 is 14 residues long. The germline gives CDR1 SGHDT, CDR2 YYEEEE. The V gene end was trimmed by 0 bases and the J gene end by 5 bases; junction bases not matched to a gene: 0. CDR3: CASSLVAGGDTQYF. CDR3 nucleotide sequence: TGTGCCAGCAGCTTGGTAGCGGGGGGAGATACGCAGTATTTT.

The chain carries TRBV4-3 and TRBJ2-3; a possible D gene is TRBD1 (6 bases). The V end was cut by 3 bases, the J end by 3 bases, with 13 bases between. This CDR3 is 15 amino acids long. Germline-derived CDR1 and CDR2 are LGHNA and YSLEER. The CDR3 nucleotides are TGCGCCAGCAGCCAGTACAGGGAATGGACAGATACGCAGTATTTT. It yields the protein CASSQYREWTDTQYF.

This clonotype was seen many times. The gene calls are TRBV15 and TRBJ2-3; D is ambiguous. Germline V gene lookup returns CDR1 LNHNV and CDR2 YYDKDF (reference sequence). Deletions cut 1 base from V and 4 bases from J, with 9 bases between. This CDR3 spans 14 amino acids. In DNA form, the CDR3 reads TGTGCCACCAGCAGAGCATTTCCGGCAGATACGCAGTATTTT. Its translation: CATSRAFPADTQYF.

This clonotype showed up just a few times. The V call is TRBV5-4, the J call TRBJ2-1, with 7 bases matching TRBD2. V lost 6 bases, J lost 4 bases, and 13 bases stayed unmatched. Germline CDR1 is SGHNT and CDR2 is YYREEE (reference sequence). The CDR3 totals 16 residues. CDR3 coding DNA: TGTGCCAGCACCCCAAGCTTAATAGCGGGTTACAATGAGCAGTTCTTC. It translates to CASTPSLIAGYNEQFF.

This clonotype was observed a few times. The chain has TRBV3-1 and TRBJ2-3; D might be TRBD1 or TRBD2, each matching 6 bases. The CDR3 is made up of 17 amino acids. The ends were cut back, 0 bases at V and 4 bases at J, with 17 bases in the middle. The V gene's germline CDR1 is LGHDT and CDR2 YNNKEL (reference sequence). CDR3 DNA: TGTGCCAGCAGCCAAGATCAACGGGGGCCCCCGGCAGATACGCAGTATTTT. It is translated as CASSQDQRGPPADTQYF.

This clonotype was counted between two and nine times. The chain links TRBV5-4 to TRBJ2-2; possibly TRBD1 or TRBD2 for D (6 bases each). V gave up 5 bases and J gave up 5 bases, with 13 bases separating them. Germline V CDR1 and CDR2: SGHNT, YYREEE (reference sequence). The CDR3 has 14 residues. This chain's CDR3 is CASRFTGRTGELFF. CDR3 nucleotides: TGTGCCAGCAGGTTTACAGGGAGGACCGGGGAGCTGTTTTTT.

To note about this clonotype: This may arise from a read error, as a much more abundant clone is one base away. The chain is built from TRBV7-8 and TRBJ2-5, with a possible D match to TRBD1 (6 bases). The germline gives CDR1 SGHVS, CDR2 FQNEAQ. V shed 7 bases and J shed 4 bases, with 13 bases lying between them. This CDR3 comprises 13 residues. CDR3 region: CASNAGTRETQYF. The CDR3 DNA follows: TGTGCCAGCAATGCCGGGACACGAGAGACCCAGTACTTC.

This clonotype was detected only a few times. This sequence joins TRBV12-3 or TRBV12-4 and TRBJ2-3; 12 bases fit TRBD2. The ends lost 6 bases at V and 8 bases at J; junction bases unmatched: 9. The CDR3 has 15 residues. In nucleotides, the CDR3 is TGTGCCAGCAGGCGGACTAGCGGGGCGTCGGCTACGCAGTATTTT. Translation gives CASRRTSGASATQYF.

This clonotype was picked up many times. This rearrangement joins TRBV3-1 to TRBJ1-2; no clear D. Per the germline V gene, CDR1 is LGHDT and CDR2 is YNNKEL (reference sequence). CDR3 size: 15 residues. V lost 2 bases to trimming and J lost 4 bases, with 14 bases between them. The CDR3 DNA sequence: TGTGCCAGCAGCCAACCCGTCGCGGAAGGCTATGGCTACACCTTC. Translating gives CASSQPVAEGYGYTF.

This clonotype was counted at least ten times. The J gene is TRBJ1-3, the V gene TRBV29-1; possible D gene TRBD1, 5 bases. Trimming removed 5 bases from V and 0 bases from J, with 14 bases in between. CDR3 length: 15 residues. The germline CDR1 and CDR2 sequences are SQVTM and ANQGSEA. The CDR3 sequence: CSVIEQVLSGNTIYF. The CDR3 DNA is TGCAGCGTTATTGAACAGGTCCTCTCTGGAAACACCATATATTTT.

The chain joins TRBV25-1 to TRBJ1-6; no firm D call. This CDR3 is built from 14 residues. From germline, CDR1 is MGHDK and CDR2 SYGVNS. Trimming stripped 1 base from V and 7 bases from J, with 8 bases between. The chain's CDR3 is CASSELELNSPLHF. The CDR3 nucleotides read TGTGCCAGCAGTGAATTAGAATTAAATTCACCCCTCCACTTT.

The V gene is TRBV12-3 or TRBV12-4, the J gene TRBJ2-3; D might be TRBD2 (5 bases). V lost 0 bases to trimming and J lost 1 base, with 14 bases between them. CDR3 length: 17 amino acids. The CDR3 loop reads CASSLAQSGLRTDTQYF. The CDR3, as DNA: TGTGCCAGCAGTTTAGCTCAGAGCGGACTCCGCACAGATACGCAGTATTTT.

The genes are TRBV12-3 or TRBV12-4 and TRBJ2-5; D gene uncertain. The length of the CDR3 is 14 residues. V was shortened by 6 bases and J by 2 bases, with 13 bases between the two germline ends. CDR3 in DNA: TGTGCCAGCAGGGTCGGGCGAGTTCAAGAGACCCAGTACTTC. Translating gives CASRVGRVQETQYF.

Only a few counts were recorded for this clonotype. The J gene is TRBJ2-7, the V gene TRBV7-9; 7 bases fit TRBD1. Germline-derived CDR1 and CDR2 are SEHNR and FQNEAQ (reference sequence). This CDR3 has 14 amino acids. J was trimmed by 6 bases and V by 5 bases; bases with no gene match: 10. The DNA for the CDR3 is TGTGCCAGCAGCCCAGAAAAGACAGGGTCCGAGCAGTACTTC. This gives the protein CASSPEKTGSEQYF. Combining the CDR3 with reference TRBV7-9 and TRBJ2-7 gives the whole variable domain DTGVSQNPRHKITKRGQNVTFRCDPISEHNRLYWYRQTLGQGPEFLTYFQNEAQLEKSRLLSDRFSAERPKGSFSTLEIQRTEQGDSAMYLCASSPEKTGSEQYFGPGTRLTVT.

This clonotype has just a few counts. The rearrangement links TRBV19 to TRBJ1-2, with 9 bases matching TRBD1. Germline lookup yields CDR1 LNHDA and CDR2 SQIVND (reference sequence). The CDR3 spans 14 residues. After removal of 7 bases from V and 0 bases from J, the junction contained 3 bases not matched to a gene. CDR3 amino acids: CASTQGATNYGYTF. The CDR3 DNA follows: TGTGCCAGTACACAGGGGGCGACTAACTATGGCTACACCTTC.